The entry that follows covers one T cell receptor (beta chain) sequence. CDR1 SGHNT and CDR2 YENEEA come from the germline V gene. Trimming removed 5 bases from V and 3 bases from J; junction bases left unmatched: 5. The CDR3 runs to 17 residues. Assay: immunoSEQ multiplex PCR; the TCRdb copy retains only in-frame clones and omits some. Of 50,000 to 60,000 clones in the sample, roughly 86% were seen once. The sample comes from a study of blood T cell repertoires in COVID-19. Specimen: peripheral blood. The gene calls are TRBV11-3 and TRBJ2-1; TRBD2 agrees at 15 bases. This clonotype was obtained from a man aged 35-49 years with COVID-19, enrolled during active disease. The CDR3 DNA reads as TGTGCCAGCAGCCAGGGACTAGCGGGGGGATTCTACAATGAGCAGTTCTTC. Translation: CASSQGLAGGFYNEQFF. The whole variable domain, filled in from reference TRBV11-3 and TRBJ2-1, reads EAGVVQSPRYKIIEKKQPVAFWCNPISGHNTLYWYLQNLGQGPELLIRYENEEAVDDSQLPKDRFSAERLKGVDSTLKIQPAELGDSAVYLCASSQGLAGGFYNEQFFGPGTRLTVL.